The rows below give T cell receptor beta chains drawn from one sample of a study of cytomegalovirus exposure and HLA in healthy donors. TCRdb's table, derived via immunoSEQ multiplex PCR, lists solely in-frame clones and lacks some. The data hold 180,000 or so clones, with around 80% observed a single time. Material for sequencing was PBMCs. The receptors were gathered from a girl aged 5 to 17 in good health and CMV-seropositive. Each CDR3 is given with its conserved first and last residue. Each record gives: CDR3 length, J gene, V gene, clone size, D gene, CDR3 DNA, CDR3 protein. A D gene is named only where the DNA matches it firmly. Not every row has a clone size; where given, it reads once, few, many or a size class.

>14|TRBJ2-6|TRBV6-5|NA|NA
TGTGCCAGTAGCCCGGCTTTGGGGGCCAACGTCCTGACTTTC
CASSPALGANVLTF
>14|TRBJ2-7|TRBV7-2|NA|TRBD1
TGTGCCAGCAGCTCCCGACAGGGTTCGGGCGAGCAGTACTTC
CASSSRQGSGEQYF
>11|TRBJ2-1|TRBV7-9|NA|NA
TGTGCCAGCAGCTCGGGTGGTGAGCAGTTCTTC
CASSSGGEQFF
>16|TRBJ2-7|TRBV18|NA|NA
TGTGCCAGCTCACCTAACCGGGACACAGTCTCCTACGAGCAGTACTTC
CASSPNRDTVSYEQYF
>16|TRBJ2-7|TRBV5-4|few|TRBD2
TGTGCCAGCAGCTTGACGTTCGGACTAGCGGTTTACGAGCAGTACTTC
CASSLTFGLAVYEQYF
>13|TRBJ2-7|TRBV6-1|NA|TRBD1
TGTGCCAGCAGGACTCGGGACAGGGGAGGGCAGTACTTC
CASRTRDRGGQYF
>16|TRBJ1-1|TRBV29-1|NA|NA
TGCAGCGTTGAAGGGTCAGGAGGTGAGATGAACACTGAAGCTTTCTTT
CSVEGSGGEMNTEAFF
>14|TRBJ2-1|TRBV25-1|NA|TRBD1
TGTGCCAGCACCCGCGGGGACAGGGTCCATGAGCAGTTCTTC
CASTRGDRVHEQFF
>16|TRBJ2-1|TRBV5-6|once|TRBD1
TGTGCCAGCAGCCCCGGGACAGAACTAGTCTACAATGAGCAGTTCTTC
CASSPGTELVYNEQFF
>14|TRBJ2-4|TRBV30|once|NA
TGTGCCTGGAGCGGGCGGGCAGCCAAAAACATTCAGTACTTC
CAWSGRAAKNIQYF